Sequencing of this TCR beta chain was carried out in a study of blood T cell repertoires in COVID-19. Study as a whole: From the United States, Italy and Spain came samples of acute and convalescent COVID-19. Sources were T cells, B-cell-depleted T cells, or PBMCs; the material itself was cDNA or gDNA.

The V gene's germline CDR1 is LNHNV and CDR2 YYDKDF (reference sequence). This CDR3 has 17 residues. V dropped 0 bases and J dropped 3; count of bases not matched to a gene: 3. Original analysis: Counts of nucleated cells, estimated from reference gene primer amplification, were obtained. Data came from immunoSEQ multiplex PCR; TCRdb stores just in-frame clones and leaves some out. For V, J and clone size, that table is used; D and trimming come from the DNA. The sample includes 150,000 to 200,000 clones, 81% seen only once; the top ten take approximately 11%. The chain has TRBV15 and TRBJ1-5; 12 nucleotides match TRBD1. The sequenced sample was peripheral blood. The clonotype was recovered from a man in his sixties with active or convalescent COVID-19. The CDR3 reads CATSRDRDRGLNQPQHF. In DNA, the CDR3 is TGTGCCACCAGCAGAGATCGGGACAGGGGGCTCAATCAGCCCCAGCATTTT.